This is a list of T cell receptor beta chains from one sample in a study of blood T cell repertoires in COVID-19. Profiling relied on immunoSEQ multiplex PCR, and the TCRdb table lists in-frame clones only, not all of them. The data show around 64,000 clones, with 82% seen just once and roughly 12% held by the top ten. Sequencing was done on a sample of peripheral blood. The receptor set was obtained from a human donor in a cohort sampled during active COVID-19. Each CDR3 is given with its conserved first and last residue.

V	J	length	CDR3
TRBV7-2	TRBJ1-5	15	CASSLGQGWNQPQHF
TRBV10-1	TRBJ2-3	17	CASSKFSSGGRQDTQYF
TRBV2	TRBJ2-2	15	CASSAYGGGTGELFF
TRBV28	TRBJ1-6	15	CASSDRDRGHGPLHF
TRBV28	TRBJ2-5	15	CASSLFSLLGGTQYF
TRBV29-1	TRBJ2-6	17	CSAGGTGGFSGANVLTF
TRBV6-5	TRBJ2-1	15	CASSYGSGRTNEQFF
TRBV5-6	TRBJ1-5	14	CASRRGGGEQPQHF
TRBV7-6	TRBJ2-2	16	CASSSPGQGTAGELFF
TRBV28	TRBJ2-5	13	CASSHGQEETQYF
TRBV21-1	TRBJ2-7	16	CASSPPWAGGPSEQYF
TRBV3-1/TRBV3-2	TRBJ1-1	12	CASGGRSTEAFF
TRBV5-5	TRBJ2-1	13	CASSPTLDNEQFF
TRBV28	TRBJ1-2	15	CASSRRDRVAYGYTF
TRBV6-5	TRBJ1-5	15	CASKYTAGGNQPQHF
TRBV5-6	TRBJ2-2	15	CASSSRQGATGELFF
TRBV11-2	TRBJ1-2	15	CASSLLRQGARGYTF
TRBV14	TRBJ2-7	15	CASSQDTRGRDEQYF
TRBV27	TRBJ2-3	17	CASTRVSSGGPTDTQYF
TRBV5-4	TRBJ2-5	18	CASSRNKGGAKTGETQYF
TRBV19	TRBJ2-5	13	CASGLAGVETQYF
TRBV7-8	TRBJ2-3	15	CASSSGLPGTDTQYF
TRBV5-1	TRBJ2-1	16	CASSSGTSGSYNEQFF
TRBV4-2	TRBJ2-2	22	CASSQEVPPGQGVWMNTGELFF
TRBV11-2	TRBJ2-3	12	CASSPTGGTQYF
TRBV19	TRBJ1-1	14	CASSFGQLNTEAFF
TRBV5-6	TRBJ1-3	16	CASSFTPAGTGNTIYF
TRBV30	TRBJ1-3	18	CAWSVYRQVDRVGNTIYF
TRBV21-1	TRBJ2-3	18	CARILSGGTRSSTDTQYF
TRBV4-1	TRBJ1-2	18	CASSQDLMGQGVNYGYTF
TRBV6-2/TRBV6-3	TRBJ2-6	14	CASSQGAQANVLTF
TRBV5-6	TRBJ1-5	14	CASSLGQGHQPQHF
TRBV5-1	TRBJ1-6	14	CASSLGQDNSPLHF
TRBV7-8	TRBJ2-2	17	CASRFLIGQGGTGELFF
TRBV11-2	TRBJ2-4	19	CASSFFVGRGSLAKNIQYF
TRBV5-1	TRBJ2-3	15	CASSLGAGGTDTQYF
TRBV10-3	TRBJ2-1	16	CAITSNSGGFYNEQFF
TRBV2	TRBJ1-3	17	CASSEGGGPATGNTIYF
TRBV7-6	TRBJ2-2	16	CASTPAGGANTGELFF
TRBV18	TRBJ1-3	16	CASSPTGQTVGNTIYF
TRBV19	TRBJ2-1	14	CASRTSGGWNEQFF
TRBV13	TRBJ2-3	15	CASSSSSGADDTQYF
TRBV3-1/TRBV3-2	TRBJ1-2	16	CASRHSGTPENYGYTF
TRBV30	TRBJ2-3	13	CAWIRRNTDTQYF
TRBV2	TRBJ2-1	13	CASRGTGGNEQFF
TRBV30	TRBJ2-1	15	CAWSSLGHHYNEQFF
TRBV5-1	TRBJ1-1	14	CAGYTEPLNTEAFF
TRBV4-1	TRBJ2-3	16	CASSQDPGLRTDTQYF
TRBV6-5	TRBJ2-2	15	CASSRTGQITGELFF
TRBV2	TRBJ2-3	14	CASSEAQGTDTQYF
TRBV30	TRBJ2-4	13	CASSGGSKNIQYF
TRBV28	TRBJ2-6	19	CASSPVTGALNSGANVLTF
TRBV6-2/TRBV6-3	TRBJ2-4	14	CASSLDSTKNIQYF
TRBV7-2	TRBJ1-5	15	CASSSRAGQYQPQHF
TRBV11-3	TRBJ2-7	12	CASSRGGYEQYF
TRBV5-4	TRBJ2-7	12	CASSRQGTEQYF
TRBV7-8	TRBJ1-2	12	CASSAGGYGYTF
TRBV25-1	TRBJ1-1	16	CASRLSTGGMGTEAFF
TRBV3-1/TRBV3-2	TRBJ1-5	15	CASSQGTGLGQPQHF